The 5 T cell receptor beta chains below come from one sample, sequenced in a study of PD-L1 blockade in urothelial cancer. This table comes from immunoSEQ multiplex PCR, and its TCRdb copy is limited to in-frame clones, with some not included. The profile covers about 91,000 clones, with 90% to 95% appearing a single time and around a tenth taken by the ten largest. Sequencing was performed on PBMCs, taken around atezolizumab (anti-PD-L1) treatment. All receptors derive from a man aged 55 to 70 with urothelial cancer.

The gene calls are TRBV4-2 and TRBJ2-3; the match to TRBD2 covers 10 bases. The germline V gene encodes CDR1 LGHNA and CDR2 YNFKEQ. V gave up 0 bases and J gave up 0 bases; unmatched junction bases: 6. The CDR3 length is 18 residues. In nucleotides, the CDR3 is TGTGCCAGCAGCCAAGACCCTAGCGGGGGCGCCAGCACAGATACGCAGTATTTT. Protein product: CASSQDPSGGASTDTQYF.

This clone was seen a few times. V usage is TRBV30 and J usage is TRBJ1-5; D is perhaps TRBD1 (5 bases). The CDR3 contains 13 residues. Germline V gene lookup returns CDR1 GTSNPN and CDR2 SVGIG (reference sequence). The V end lost 2 bases, the J end lost 10 bases, and 15 bases lay between the germline ends. CDR3 in amino acids: CAWSRLGTDPQHF. In DNA, the CDR3 is TGTGCCTGGAGTAGGCTGGGGACTGACCCCCAGCATTTT.

The chain employs TRBV5-1 and TRBJ1-4; no reliable D call. CDR3 size: 14 residues. CDR1 is SGHRS and CDR2 is YFSETQ in the germline V gene. V lost 0 bases and J lost 6, with 9 bases in between. DNA of the CDR3: TGCGCCAGCAGCTTGGTAGCCGGGGATGAAAAACTGTTTTTT. This encodes CASSLVAGDEKLFF.

The V gene is TRBV13, the J gene TRBJ1-6, with a tentative D call TRBD1 (5 bases). Trimming took off 4 bases at V and 6 bases at J, with 10 bases between the two ends. CDR1 is PRHDT and CDR2 is FYEKMQ in the germline V gene (reference sequence). The CDR3 has 14 residues. The CDR3: CASSWGSPNSPLHF. DNA for the CDR3: TGTGCCAGCAGCTGGGGCAGCCCTAATTCACCCCTCCACTTT.

This chain links TRBV6-6 with TRBJ2-1; D is possibly TRBD1 (5 bases). The V gene's germline CDR1 is MNHNY and CDR2 SVGAGI (reference sequence). Trimming removed 0 bases at V and 9 bases at J, with 15 bases between. The CDR3 has 15 amino acids. The CDR3: CASSYSRQGNGEQFF. CDR3 in DNA: TGTGCCAGCAGTTACTCCCGGCAGGGTAATGGTGAGCAGTTCTTC.